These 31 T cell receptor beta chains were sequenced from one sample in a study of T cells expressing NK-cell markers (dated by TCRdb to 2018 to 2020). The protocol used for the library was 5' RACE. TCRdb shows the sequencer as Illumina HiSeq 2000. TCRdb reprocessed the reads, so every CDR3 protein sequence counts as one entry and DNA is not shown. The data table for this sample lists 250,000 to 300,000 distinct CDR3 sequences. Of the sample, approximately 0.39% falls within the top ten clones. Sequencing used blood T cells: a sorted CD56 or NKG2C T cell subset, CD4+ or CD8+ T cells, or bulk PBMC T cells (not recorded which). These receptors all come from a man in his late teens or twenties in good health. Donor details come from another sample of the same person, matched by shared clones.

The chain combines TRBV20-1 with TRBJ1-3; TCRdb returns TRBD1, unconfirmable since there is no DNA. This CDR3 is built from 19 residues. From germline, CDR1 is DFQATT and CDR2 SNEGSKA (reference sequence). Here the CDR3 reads CSARSRIADRDHSGNTIYF.

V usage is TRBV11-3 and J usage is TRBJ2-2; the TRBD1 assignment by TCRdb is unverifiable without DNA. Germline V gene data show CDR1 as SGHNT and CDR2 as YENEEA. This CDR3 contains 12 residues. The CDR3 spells CASNRGAGELFF.

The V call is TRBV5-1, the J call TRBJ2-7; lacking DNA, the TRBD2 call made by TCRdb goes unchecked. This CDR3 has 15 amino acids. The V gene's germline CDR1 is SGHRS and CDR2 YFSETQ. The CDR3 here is CASRGTSGSIHEQYF.

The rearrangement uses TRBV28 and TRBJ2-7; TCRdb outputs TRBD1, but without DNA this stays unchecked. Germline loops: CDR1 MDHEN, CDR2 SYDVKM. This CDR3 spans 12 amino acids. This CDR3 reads CASGRTGYEQYF.

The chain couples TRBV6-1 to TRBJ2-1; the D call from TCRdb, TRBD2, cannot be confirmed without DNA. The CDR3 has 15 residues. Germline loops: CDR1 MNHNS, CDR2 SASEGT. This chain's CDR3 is CASSPQAGVLNEQFF.

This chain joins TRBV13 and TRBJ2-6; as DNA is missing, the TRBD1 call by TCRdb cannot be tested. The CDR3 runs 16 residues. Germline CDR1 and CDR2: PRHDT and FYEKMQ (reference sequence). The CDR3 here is CASSLGRGAGANVLTF.

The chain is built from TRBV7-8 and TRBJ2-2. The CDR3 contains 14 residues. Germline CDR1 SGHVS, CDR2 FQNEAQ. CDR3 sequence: CASSLIHQTGELFF.

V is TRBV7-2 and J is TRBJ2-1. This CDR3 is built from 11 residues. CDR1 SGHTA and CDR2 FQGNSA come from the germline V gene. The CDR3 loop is CASSSGGPQFF. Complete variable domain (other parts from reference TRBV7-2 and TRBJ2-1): GAGVSQSPSNKVTEKGKDVELRCDPISGHTALYWYRQSLGQGLEFLIYFQGNSAPDKSGLPSDRFSAERTGGSVSTLTIQRTQQEDSAVYLCASSSGGPQFFGPGTRLTVL.

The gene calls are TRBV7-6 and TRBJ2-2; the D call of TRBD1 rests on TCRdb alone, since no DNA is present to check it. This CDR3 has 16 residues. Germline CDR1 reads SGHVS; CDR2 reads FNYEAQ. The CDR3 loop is CASSPEGHTNTGELFF.

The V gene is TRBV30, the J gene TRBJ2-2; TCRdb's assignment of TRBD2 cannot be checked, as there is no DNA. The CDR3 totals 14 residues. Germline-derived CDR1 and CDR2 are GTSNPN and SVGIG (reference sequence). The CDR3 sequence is CAVRTSGRRGELFF.

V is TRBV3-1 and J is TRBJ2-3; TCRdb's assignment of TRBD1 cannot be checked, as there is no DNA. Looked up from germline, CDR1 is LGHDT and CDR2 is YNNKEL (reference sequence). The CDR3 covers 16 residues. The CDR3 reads CASSQGQLPNTDTQYF.

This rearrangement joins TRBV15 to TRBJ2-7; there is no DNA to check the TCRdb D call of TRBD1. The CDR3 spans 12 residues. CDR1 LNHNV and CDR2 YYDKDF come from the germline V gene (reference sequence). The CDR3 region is CATSDGNYEQYF.

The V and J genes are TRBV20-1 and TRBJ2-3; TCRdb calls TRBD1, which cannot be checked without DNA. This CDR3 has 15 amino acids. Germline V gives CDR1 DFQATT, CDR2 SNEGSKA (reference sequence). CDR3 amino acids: CSAPDRGPSGDTQYF.

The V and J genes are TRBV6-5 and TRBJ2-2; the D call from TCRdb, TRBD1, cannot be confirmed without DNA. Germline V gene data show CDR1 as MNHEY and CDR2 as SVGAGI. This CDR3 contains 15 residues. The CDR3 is CASSYSIGGPGELFF.

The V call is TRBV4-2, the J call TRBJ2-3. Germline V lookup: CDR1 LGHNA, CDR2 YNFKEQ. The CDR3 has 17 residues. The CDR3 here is CASSQEGSRAGADTQYF.

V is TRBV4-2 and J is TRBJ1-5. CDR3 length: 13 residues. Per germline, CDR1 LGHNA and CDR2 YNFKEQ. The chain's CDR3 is CASSPREREPQHF.

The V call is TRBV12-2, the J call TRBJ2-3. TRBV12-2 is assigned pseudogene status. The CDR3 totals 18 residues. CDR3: CASRLVLMPEGPTDTQYF.

The CDR3 sequence is CATSRDSERQFF. V gene TRBV15 combines with J gene TRBJ2-1. Germline CDR1 reads LNHNV; CDR2 reads YYDKDF (reference sequence). The CDR3 is made up of 12 amino acids.

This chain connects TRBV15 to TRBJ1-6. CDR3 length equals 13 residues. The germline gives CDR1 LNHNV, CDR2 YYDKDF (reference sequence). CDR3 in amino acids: CATSRGNNSPLHF.

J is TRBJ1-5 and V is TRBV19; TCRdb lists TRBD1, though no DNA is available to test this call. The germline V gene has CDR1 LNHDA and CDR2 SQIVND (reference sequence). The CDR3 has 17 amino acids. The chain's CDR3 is CASSPNREILSNQPQHF.

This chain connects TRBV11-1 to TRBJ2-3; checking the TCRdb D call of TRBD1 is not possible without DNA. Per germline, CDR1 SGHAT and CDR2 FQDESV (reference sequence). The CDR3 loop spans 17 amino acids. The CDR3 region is CASSSYGLGTSTDTQYF.

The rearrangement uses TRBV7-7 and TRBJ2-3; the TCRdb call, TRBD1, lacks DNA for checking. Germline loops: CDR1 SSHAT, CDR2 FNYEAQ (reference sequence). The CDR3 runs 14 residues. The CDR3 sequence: CASSSQGPADTQYF.

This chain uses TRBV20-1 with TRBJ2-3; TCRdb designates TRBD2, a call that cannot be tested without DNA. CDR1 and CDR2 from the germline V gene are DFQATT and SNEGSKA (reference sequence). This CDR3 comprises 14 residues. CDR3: CSARTSGRKDTQYF.

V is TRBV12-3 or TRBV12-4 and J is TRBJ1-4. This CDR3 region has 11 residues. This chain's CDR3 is CASSLNEKLFF.

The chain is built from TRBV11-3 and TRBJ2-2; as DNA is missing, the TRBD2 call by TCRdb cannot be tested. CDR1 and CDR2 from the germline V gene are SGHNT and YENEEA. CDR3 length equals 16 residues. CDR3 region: CASETSGGTDTGELFF.

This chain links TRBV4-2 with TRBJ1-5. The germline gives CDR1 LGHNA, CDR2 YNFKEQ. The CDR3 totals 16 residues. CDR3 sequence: CASSQDLDWPNQPQHF.

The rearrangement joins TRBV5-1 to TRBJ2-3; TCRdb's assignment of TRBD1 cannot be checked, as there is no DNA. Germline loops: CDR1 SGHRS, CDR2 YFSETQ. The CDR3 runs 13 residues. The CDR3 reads CASSWGGADTQYF.

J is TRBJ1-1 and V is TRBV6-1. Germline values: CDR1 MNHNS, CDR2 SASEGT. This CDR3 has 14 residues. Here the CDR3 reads CASRTAGGETEAFF.

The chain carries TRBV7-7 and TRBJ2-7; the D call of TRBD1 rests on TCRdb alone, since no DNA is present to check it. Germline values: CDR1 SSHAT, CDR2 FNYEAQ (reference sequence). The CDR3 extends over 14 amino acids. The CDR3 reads CASSPGQSSYEQYF.

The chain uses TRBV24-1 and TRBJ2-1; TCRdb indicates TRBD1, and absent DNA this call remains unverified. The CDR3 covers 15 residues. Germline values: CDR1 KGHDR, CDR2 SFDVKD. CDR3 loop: CATSEGQGFYNEQFF.

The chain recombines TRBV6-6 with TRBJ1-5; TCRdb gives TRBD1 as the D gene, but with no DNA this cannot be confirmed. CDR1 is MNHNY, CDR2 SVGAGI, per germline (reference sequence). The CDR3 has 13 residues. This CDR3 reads CASADRGYQPQHF.